This T cell receptor beta chain comes out of a study of T-cell reconstitution after alpha-beta-depleted transplantation in children. It was with unique molecular identifiers that the TCRbeta library was prepared. TCRdb independently ran MiXCR on the PCR reads; one entry per CDR3 protein. The sample records hundreds of thousands of distinct CDR3 sequences, 12% being singletons. Trimming removed 5 bases at V and 7 bases at J, with 21 bases between. This CDR3 comprises 16 residues. At least ten counts were recorded for this clonotype. The chain carries TRBV12-3 or TRBV12-4 and TRBJ1-5, with D perhaps TRBD1 (5 bases). The sequence derives from a human donor who donated a stem cell graft to a child with acute lymphoblastic leukemia. The sample was PBMCs from the stem cell graft donor, taken from the stem cell graft. CDR3 residues: CASSPIVGTDKQPQHF. CDR3 DNA: TGTGCCAGCAGTCCCATCGTGGGGACGGATAAACAGCCCCAGCATTTT.